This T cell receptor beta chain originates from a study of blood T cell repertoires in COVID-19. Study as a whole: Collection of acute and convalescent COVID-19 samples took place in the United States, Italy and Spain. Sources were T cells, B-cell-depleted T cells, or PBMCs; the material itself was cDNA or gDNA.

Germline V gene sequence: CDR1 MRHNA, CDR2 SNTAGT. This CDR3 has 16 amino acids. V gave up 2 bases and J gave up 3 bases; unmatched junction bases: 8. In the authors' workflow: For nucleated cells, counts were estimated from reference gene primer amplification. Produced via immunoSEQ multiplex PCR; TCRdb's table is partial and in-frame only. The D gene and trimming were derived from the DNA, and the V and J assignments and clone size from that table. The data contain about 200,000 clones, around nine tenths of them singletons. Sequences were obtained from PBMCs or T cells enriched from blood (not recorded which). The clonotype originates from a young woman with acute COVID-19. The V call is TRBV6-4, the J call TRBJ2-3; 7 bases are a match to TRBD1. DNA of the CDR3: TGTGCCAGCAGTGACGGTAGGGGGCGCGGGACAGATACGCAGTATTTT. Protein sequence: CASSDGRGRGTDTQYF.